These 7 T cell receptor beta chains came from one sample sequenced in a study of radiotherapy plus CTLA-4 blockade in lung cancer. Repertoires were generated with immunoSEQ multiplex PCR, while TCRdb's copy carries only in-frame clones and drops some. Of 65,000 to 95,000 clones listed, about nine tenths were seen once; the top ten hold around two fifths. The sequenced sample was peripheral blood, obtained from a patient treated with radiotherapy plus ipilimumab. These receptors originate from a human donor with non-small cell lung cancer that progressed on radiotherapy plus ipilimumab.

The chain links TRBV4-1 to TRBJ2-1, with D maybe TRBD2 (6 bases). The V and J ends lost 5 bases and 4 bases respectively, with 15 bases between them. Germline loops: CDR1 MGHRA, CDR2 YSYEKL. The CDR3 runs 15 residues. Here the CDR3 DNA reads TGCGCCAGCAGCTGGCGGGACTCGGAATACAATGAGCAGTTCTTC. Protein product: CASSWRDSEYNEQFF.

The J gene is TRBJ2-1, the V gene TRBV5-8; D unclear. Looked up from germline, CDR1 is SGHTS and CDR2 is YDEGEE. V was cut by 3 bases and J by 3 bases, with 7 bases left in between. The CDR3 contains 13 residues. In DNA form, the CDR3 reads TGTGCCAGCAGCTACAAGGGCTACAATGAGCAGTTCTTC. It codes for CASSYKGYNEQFF.

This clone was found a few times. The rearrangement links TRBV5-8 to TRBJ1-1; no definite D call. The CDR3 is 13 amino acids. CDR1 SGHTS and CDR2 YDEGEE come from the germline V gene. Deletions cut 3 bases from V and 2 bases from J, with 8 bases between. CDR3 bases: TGTGCCAGCAGCTCCTCGTTAAACACTGAAGCTTTCTTT. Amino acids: CASSSSLNTEAFF.

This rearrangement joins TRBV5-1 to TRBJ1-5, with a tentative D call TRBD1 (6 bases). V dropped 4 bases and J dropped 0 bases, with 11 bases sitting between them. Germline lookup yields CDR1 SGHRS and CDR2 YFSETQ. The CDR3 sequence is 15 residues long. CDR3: CASSPGQHSNQPQHF. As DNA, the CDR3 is TGCGCCAGCAGCCCCGGACAGCATAGCAATCAGCCCCAGCATTTT.

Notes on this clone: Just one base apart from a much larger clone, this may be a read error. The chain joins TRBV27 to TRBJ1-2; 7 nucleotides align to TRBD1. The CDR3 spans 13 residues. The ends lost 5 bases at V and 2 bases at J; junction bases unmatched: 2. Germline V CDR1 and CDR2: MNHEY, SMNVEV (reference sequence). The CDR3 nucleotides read TGTGCCAGCAGTATGACAGGGAACTATGGCTACACCTTC. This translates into CASSMTGNYGYTF.

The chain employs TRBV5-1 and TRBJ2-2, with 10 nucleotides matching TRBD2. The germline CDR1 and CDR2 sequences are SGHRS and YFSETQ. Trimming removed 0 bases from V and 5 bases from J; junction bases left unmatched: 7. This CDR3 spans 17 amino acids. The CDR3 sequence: CASSLVLAGDVTGELFF. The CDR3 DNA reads TGCGCCAGCAGCTTGGTTCTAGCGGGAGATGTAACCGGGGAGCTGTTTTTT.

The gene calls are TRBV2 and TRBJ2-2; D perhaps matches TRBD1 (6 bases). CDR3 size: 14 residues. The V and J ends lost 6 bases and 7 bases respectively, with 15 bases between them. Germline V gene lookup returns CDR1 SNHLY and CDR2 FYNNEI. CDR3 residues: CASREITGLGELFF. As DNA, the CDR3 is TGTGCCAGCAGAGAGATTACAGGGCTCGGGGAGCTGTTTTTT.